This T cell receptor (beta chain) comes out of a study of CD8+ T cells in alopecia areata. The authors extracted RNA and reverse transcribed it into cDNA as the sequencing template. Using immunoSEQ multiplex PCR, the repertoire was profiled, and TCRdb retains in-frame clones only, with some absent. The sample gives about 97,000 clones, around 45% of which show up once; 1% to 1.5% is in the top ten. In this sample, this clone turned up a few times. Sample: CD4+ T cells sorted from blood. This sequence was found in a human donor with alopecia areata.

CDR3 sequence reads: CASSLGGVYEQYF. CDR3 coding DNA: TGTGCCAGCAGCCTCGGGGGGGTCTACGAGCAGTACTTC. The rearrangement links TRBV7-9 to TRBJ2-7, with 8 bases matching TRBD2. This CDR3 is built from 13 residues. Looked up from germline, CDR1 is SEHNR and CDR2 is FQNEAQ (reference sequence). Trimming took 5 bases from V and 3 from J; bases not matched to a gene: 3.